A single sample gave rise to the 17 T cell receptor beta chains below, sequenced in a study of T-cell reconstitution after alpha-beta-depleted transplantation in children. Unique molecular identifiers were used to barcode this TCRbeta library. In TCRdb, the PCR reads were re-called with MiXCR into one record per CDR3 protein. Altogether roughly 400,000 distinct CDR3 sequences are present, 20% being singletons, with the ten largest covering around 4%. The sample here was PBMCs from the stem cell graft donor, taken from the stem cell graft. These receptors were taken from a human donor who donated a stem cell graft to a child with acute myeloid leukemia.

The CDR3 loop reads CASSLRREARNEQFF. CDR3 DNA: TGTGCCAGCAGCTTGAGGCGGGAGGCCAGGAATGAGCAGTTCTTC. V usage is TRBV5-4 and J usage is TRBJ2-1; 8 bases fit TRBD2. The junction had 7 bases not matched to a gene; V was cut back by 1 base and J by 7 bases. This CDR3 is 15 amino acids long. Per the germline V gene, CDR1 is SGHNT and CDR2 is YYREEE (reference sequence).

This chain links TRBV12-3 or TRBV12-4 with TRBJ1-5; 10 positions match TRBD1. The J segment lost 4 bases and the V segment lost 5 bases, leaving 5 bases of the junction unmatched. The CDR3 totals 15 residues. CDR3 residues: CASSPDRGQNQPQHF. DNA of the CDR3: TGTGCCAGCAGTCCAGACAGGGGGCAAAATCAGCCCCAGCATTTT.

CDR3: CASSRGQVRSSYNEQFF. In DNA form, the CDR3 reads TGTGCCAGCAGCCGTGGACAGGTTCGAAGCTCCTACAATGAGCAGTTCTTC. The V and J genes are TRBV6-1 and TRBJ2-1; 7 positions agree with TRBD1. The CDR3 sequence is 17 residues long. V lost 6 bases, J lost 0 bases, and 11 bases stayed unmatched. The germline gives CDR1 MNHNS, CDR2 SASEGT.

This chain joins TRBV6-2 or TRBV6-3 and TRBJ2-7, with 9 bases lining up with TRBD1. V shed 6 bases and J 6 bases; nucleotides not matched to a gene: 6. CDR3 length: 13 residues. Germline values: CDR1 MNHEY, CDR2 SVGEGT. DNA of the CDR3: TGTGCCAGCAGCGACAGGGGGAAAAGCGAGCAGTACTTC. Its translation is CASSDRGKSEQYF.

This clonotype was observed a handful of times. This chain connects TRBV6-1 to TRBJ2-7; unclear D gene. The CDR3 has 13 residues. Germline CDR1 MNHNS, CDR2 SASEGT. With 6 bases removed from V and 4 bases from J, the gap between germline ends came to 13 bases. The CDR3: CASRGNTLYEQYF. The CDR3 DNA follows: TGTGCCAGCAGAGGAAACACCCTGTACGAGCAGTACTTC.

This clonotype came up a few times. This sequence joins TRBV20-1 and TRBJ2-3; TRBD2 agrees at 9 bases. Trimming cost V 3 bases and J 1 base; bases outside gene matches: 5. The CDR3 totals 15 residues. Germline V gene sequence: CDR1 DFQATT, CDR2 SNEGSKA (reference sequence). The CDR3 is CSASGVAGGTDTQYF. The CDR3 region has the DNA TGCAGTGCTAGCGGGGTAGCGGGAGGCACAGATACGCAGTATTTT.

The table lists this clonotype with a few counts. The chain carries TRBV20-1 and TRBJ2-7, with 7 bases aligning to TRBD1. V shed 6 bases, J shed 4 bases, and the junction held 12 bases outside the gene matches. This CDR3 comprises 14 residues. The germline V gene has CDR1 DFQATT and CDR2 SNEGSKA (reference sequence). The CDR3 protein is CSALFPTGKYEQYF. The CDR3 DNA reads TGCAGTGCCCTATTTCCGACAGGGAAGTACGAGCAGTACTTC.

This clonotype was counted between two and nine times. This chain uses TRBV12-3 or TRBV12-4 with TRBJ1-3; maybe TRBD1 (5 bases). This CDR3 region has 15 residues. Trimming stripped 0 bases from V and 6 bases from J, with 12 bases between. The CDR3 here is CASSLAQGLANTIYF. CDR3 in DNA: TGTGCCAGCAGTTTAGCGCAGGGATTGGCAAACACCATATATTTT.

In regard to this clonotype: The junction and the germline gene differ at one end; a read error may be behind it. V and J are TRBV7-4 and TRBJ2-7, with D possibly TRBD1 on 6 matching bases. Germline assignment: CDR1 SGHVT and CDR2 SQSDAQ. The CDR3 consists of 19 residues. The CDR3 loop is CQQLLATTTGTPSSYEQYF. As DNA, the CDR3 is TGCCAGCAGCTTTTAGCCACAACAACCGGGACACCTAGCTCCTACGAGCAGTACTTC. Supplemented by reference TRBV7-4 and TRBJ2-7, the full variable domain reads GAGVSQSPRYKVAKRGRDVALRCDSISGHVTLYWYRQTLGQGSEVLTYSQSDAQRDKSGRPSGRFSAERPERSVSTLKIQRTEQGDSAVYLCQQLLATTTGTPSSYEQYFGPGTRLTVT.

The chain joins TRBV7-3 to TRBJ2-1, with TRBD1 as a possible D gene (6 bases). Germline values: CDR1 SGHTA, CDR2 FQGTGA. This CDR3 spans 15 amino acids. The germline V and J ends were trimmed by 5 bases and 5 bases, with 16 bases remaining between them. Here the CDR3 reads CASSPGQRDNNEQFF. CDR3 DNA sequence: TGTGCCAGCAGCCCCGGACAGAGAGATAACAATGAGCAGTTCTTC.

The chain joins TRBV12-3 or TRBV12-4 to TRBJ2-1; 9 nucleotides align to TRBD2. V was clipped by 3 bases and J by 6 bases; unmatched bases: 6. This CDR3 spans 15 amino acids. CDR3 in amino acids: CASSFFQGLANEQFF. CDR3 nucleotide sequence: TGTGCCAGCAGTTTTTTCCAGGGACTAGCCAATGAGCAGTTCTTC.

V is TRBV4-2 and J is TRBJ2-3; 10 bases line up with TRBD2. Germline lookup yields CDR1 LGHNA and CDR2 YNFKEQ. The CDR3 has 17 residues. The ends lost 0 bases at V and 2 bases at J; junction bases unmatched: 5. The CDR3 DNA reads as TGTGCCAGCAGCCAAGAAGCACTAGCGGGGAACACAGATACGCAGTATTTT. Residues: CASSQEALAGNTDTQYF.

This clonotype was counted at least ten times. V and J are TRBV12-3 or TRBV12-4 and TRBJ1-1, with 7 bases aligning to TRBD1. V trimming: 5 bases; J trimming: 7 bases; junction bases outside the gene matches: 4. This CDR3 is 12 amino acids long. Here the CDR3 DNA reads TGTGCCAGCAGTCCGGACAGGCGTGAAGCTTTCTTT. This encodes CASSPDRREAFF.

V is TRBV7-3 and J is TRBJ2-1, with 8 bases lining up with TRBD1. The ends lost 5 bases at V and 9 bases at J; junction bases unmatched: 12. In germline, CDR1 is SGHTA, CDR2 FQGTGA. The CDR3 consists of 15 residues. CDR3 DNA: TGTGCCAGCAGCAGAGACGGACAGGGCGGTGGTGAGCAGTTCTTC. This translates into CASSRDGQGGGEQFF.

J is TRBJ2-2 and V is TRBV4-2; the D is unclear. Between the trimmed V and J ends, which lost 0 bases and 6 bases, there was a span of 14 bases. The CDR3 totals 16 residues. Per the germline V gene, CDR1 is LGHNA and CDR2 is YNFKEQ. The CDR3 sequence: CASSQESAQWAGELFF. The DNA of the CDR3 is TGTGCCAGCAGCCAAGAGTCGGCCCAGTGGGCCGGGGAGCTGTTTTTT.

The chain links TRBV20-1 to TRBJ2-3; 11 bases are shared with TRBD2. The CDR3 is made up of 13 amino acids. CDR1 is DFQATT and CDR2 is SNEGSKA in the germline V gene (reference sequence). The junction had 4 bases not matched to a gene; V was cut back by 6 bases and J by 5 bases. The CDR3 loop reads CSARLAGIDTQYF. The CDR3 bases are TGCAGTGCCCGACTAGCGGGAATAGATACGCAGTATTTT.

This clonotype was observed a handful of times. Since the CDR3 does not end with the conserved phenylalanine or tryptophan, this likely comes from a read error. This sequence joins TRBV15 and TRBJ2-3; D is tentatively TRBD1 or TRBD2 (5 bases each). The CDR3 loop spans 16 amino acids. The V end lost 3 bases, the J end lost 4 bases, and 17 bases lay between the germline ends. From germline, CDR1 is LNHNV and CDR2 YYDKDF (reference sequence). In DNA form, the CDR3 reads TGTGCCACCAGCAGCGGGACCCTAAATTTCGCAGATACGCAGTATTCT. This codes for CATSSGTLNFADTQYS.